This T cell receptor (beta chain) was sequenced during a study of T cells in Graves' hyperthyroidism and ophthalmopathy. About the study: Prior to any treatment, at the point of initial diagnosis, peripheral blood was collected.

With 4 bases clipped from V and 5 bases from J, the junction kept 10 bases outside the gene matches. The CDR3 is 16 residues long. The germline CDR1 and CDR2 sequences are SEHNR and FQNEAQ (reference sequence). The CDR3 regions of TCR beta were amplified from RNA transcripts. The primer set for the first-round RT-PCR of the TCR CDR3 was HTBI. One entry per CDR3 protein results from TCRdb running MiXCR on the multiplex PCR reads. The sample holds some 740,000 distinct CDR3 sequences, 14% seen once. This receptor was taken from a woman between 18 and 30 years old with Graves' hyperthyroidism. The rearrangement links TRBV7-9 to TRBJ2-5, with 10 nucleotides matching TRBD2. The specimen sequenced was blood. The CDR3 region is CASSYKAGGPWETQYF. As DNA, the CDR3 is TGTGCCAGCAGCTATAAAGCGGGAGGGCCATGGGAGACCCAGTACTTC.